The 19 T cell receptor beta chains reported below all come from one sample, sequenced in a study of response to subunit inactivated influenza vaccine. TCRdb re-analysed the RT-PCR reads in MiXCR, keeping a single row per CDR3 protein. The sample yields hundreds of thousands of distinct CDR3 sequences, approximately 13% seen once. Sequenced material: PBMCs from blood, taken about 40 days after vaccination. These receptor sequences come from a man aged 50 or older who received an inactivated influenza vaccine.

The chain employs TRBV20-1 and TRBJ2-3, with D perhaps TRBD2 (5 bases). CDR1 and CDR2 (germline): DFQATT, SNEGSKA (reference sequence). The length of the CDR3 is 14 residues. Between the trimmed V and J ends, which lost 1 base and 6 bases, there was a span of 14 bases. In nucleotides, the CDR3 is TGCAGTGCTAGAGCTCAGCGGCTGAGGGATACGCAGTATTTT. Protein: CSARAQRLRDTQYF.

The V gene is TRBV20-1, the J gene TRBJ1-1; the D gene is possibly TRBD1 (6 bases). The V gene lost 8 bases and the J gene lost 6 bases, with 25 bases spanning the gap. CDR3 size: 15 residues. Germline CDR1 is DFQATT and CDR2 is SNEGSKA (reference sequence). CDR3 DNA sequence: TGCAGTACAAAGGCACAGGGTGGTCGAAGCGCTGAAGCTTTCTTT. It is translated as CSTKAQGGRSAEAFF.

Only a few counts were recorded for this clonotype. The chain couples TRBV12-3 or TRBV12-4 to TRBJ2-3; D call uncertain. The CDR3 runs 14 residues. V lost 1 base to trimming and J lost 0 bases, with 5 bases between them. The CDR3 spells CASSLDDSTDTQYF. As DNA, the CDR3 is TGTGCCAGCAGTTTAGACGATAGCACAGATACGCAGTATTTT.

The chain has TRBV4-3 and TRBJ2-1; 10 bases align to TRBD1. Per germline, CDR1 LGHNA and CDR2 YSLEER. This CDR3 comprises 15 residues. Trimming took 1 base from V and 7 from J; bases not matched to a gene: 4. In DNA, the CDR3 is TGCGCCAGCAGCCAAGGGACAGGGGGGGGGAATGAGCAGTTCTTC. Protein product: CASSQGTGGGNEQFF.

The sample holds a few counts of this clonotype. This chain's CDR3 is CASSPREGFGEKLFF. In nucleotides, the CDR3 is TGTGCCAGCAGCCCAAGAGAGGGATTCGGCGAAAAACTGTTTTTT. The chain carries TRBV3-1 and TRBJ1-4; no reliable D call. V gave up 4 bases and J gave up 8 bases, with 17 bases separating them. The germline CDR1 and CDR2 sequences are LGHDT and YNNKEL (reference sequence). This CDR3 has 15 amino acids.

This clonotype occurred a few times. The chain joins TRBV6-5 to TRBJ2-3; TRBD2 matches at 9 bases. This CDR3 spans 17 amino acids. CDR1 and CDR2 from the germline V gene are MNHEY and SVGAGI. V lost 0 bases and J lost 1; bases outside the gene matches: 5. CDR3 residues: CASSYSGVAGGTDTQYF. CDR3 in DNA: TGTGCCAGCAGTTACTCAGGAGTAGCGGGGGGCACAGATACGCAGTATTTT.

The chain carries TRBV5-1 and TRBJ2-4; tentative D call: TRBD1 (5 bases). The CDR3 covers 17 residues. The V and J ends lost 5 bases and 0 bases respectively, with 18 bases between them. The germline V gene encodes CDR1 SGHRS and CDR2 YFSETQ. The CDR3 nucleotides read TGCGCCAGCAGGGATGACTTCAGGGTCGGAGCCAAAAACATTCAGTACTTC. It encodes CASRDDFRVGAKNIQYF.

This clonotype was seen a handful of times. The rearrangement uses TRBV20-1 and TRBJ2-5; 8 positions agree with TRBD1. Trimming took 4 bases from V and 4 from J; bases not matched to a gene: 5. The length of the CDR3 is 13 residues. Germline values: CDR1 DFQATT, CDR2 SNEGSKA (reference sequence). The CDR3 DNA reads TGCAGTGCTACCAGGGGGCAGCCAGAGACCCAGTACTTC. Protein: CSATRGQPETQYF.

This clonotype has a count of ten or more. This sequence joins TRBV6-5 and TRBJ2-3; D may be TRBD2 (7 bases). The CDR3 loop spans 15 amino acids. V was pared by 2 bases and J by 3 bases, with 12 bases between. From germline, CDR1 is MNHEY and CDR2 SVGAGI. CDR3 residues: CASSYVGGATDTQYF. The CDR3 DNA is TGTGCCAGCAGTTACGTGGGGGGGGCGACAGATACGCAGTATTTT.

This clonotype came up a few times. The rearrangement joins TRBV28 to TRBJ2-1; possible D gene TRBD2, 5 bases. Trimming removed 6 bases at V and 3 bases at J, with 18 bases between. This CDR3 has 16 residues. The V gene's germline CDR1 is MDHEN and CDR2 SYDVKM. CDR3 nucleotide sequence: TGTGCCAGCAGCCCCCTCTGGAGCGGTGACTACAATGAGCAGTTCTTC. Translation gives CASSPLWSGDYNEQFF.

This clonotype was counted a few times. The genes are TRBV5-1 and TRBJ1-1, with no clear D. Germline V gives CDR1 SGHRS, CDR2 YFSETQ. V gave up 4 bases and J gave up 1 base, with 8 bases separating them. The CDR3 is made up of 13 amino acids. CDR3 loop: CASSQDGNTEAFF. CDR3 DNA sequence: TGCGCCAGCAGCCAGGACGGGAACACTGAAGCTTTCTTT.

This clonotype has a count of ten or more. The germline gene is not matched at one end of the junction; a read error may be the cause. This chain links TRBV7-2 with TRBJ2-5, with D perhaps assigned TRBD1 or TRBD2 (5 bases each). This CDR3 has 14 amino acids. Germline CDR1 is SGHTA and CDR2 is FQGNSA. The CDR3 sequence: CASSSDDNFGAPHF. For the CDR3, the DNA is TGTGCCAGCAGCTCCGACGATAACTTCGGGGCCCCCCACTTC. The complete variable domain, with remaining parts taken from reference TRBV7-2 and TRBJ2-5, reads GAGVSQSPSNKVTEKGKDVELRCDPISGHTALYWYRQSLGQGLEFLIYFQGNSAPDKSGLPSDRFSAERTGGSVSTLTIQRTQQEDSAVYLCASSSDDNFGAPHFGPGTRLLVL.

The CDR3 reads CASSSQRYPFRTEQFF. The CDR3 DNA is TGTGCCAGCAGTTCGCAGCGGTACCCATTCAGAACTGAGCAGTTCTTC. This chain links TRBV28 with TRBJ2-1; tentative D call: TRBD2 (5 bases). This CDR3 has 16 amino acids. The germline V and J ends were trimmed by 4 bases and 9 bases, with 22 bases remaining between them. Germline CDR1 and CDR2: MDHEN and SYDVKM.

This clonotype appeared many times. V is TRBV12-3 or TRBV12-4 and J is TRBJ1-2; unclear D gene. The V end lost 3 bases, the J end lost 2 bases, and 7 bases lay between the germline ends. The length of the CDR3 is 13 residues. The DNA of the CDR3 is TGTGCCAGCAGTTTCGGACGGAACTATGGCTACACCTTC. Translating it yields CASSFGRNYGYTF.

The rearrangement joins TRBV7-8 to TRBJ2-1; 16 positions match TRBD2. This CDR3 has 19 residues. Germline CDR1 SGHVS, CDR2 FQNEAQ. V lost 4 bases to trimming and J lost 7 bases; unmatched junction nucleotides: 13. CDR3 amino acids: CASSSQRGLAGGPTNEQFF. The CDR3, as DNA: TGTGCCAGCAGCTCCCAACGGGGACTAGCGGGAGGGCCTACAAATGAGCAGTTCTTC.

The rearrangement joins TRBV29-1 to TRBJ1-2; perhaps TRBD1 as D (6 bases). There are 14 residues in the CDR3. V was pared by 6 bases and J by 4 bases, with 18 bases between. The V gene's germline CDR1 is SQVTM and CDR2 ANQGSEA. The DNA of the CDR3 is TGCAGCGTGGGGATTGAGGGGGGATCCTATGGCTACACCTTC. The encoded protein is CSVGIEGGSYGYTF.

There are a few counts of this clonotype. This chain uses TRBV10-3 with TRBJ2-7; 8 nucleotides align to TRBD2. V was clipped by 4 bases and J by 3 bases; unmatched bases: 2. The CDR3 consists of 13 residues. Per the germline V gene, CDR1 is ENHRY and CDR2 is SYGVKD. The CDR3 bases are TGTGCCATCAGTGGGCGGGAGGTCTACGAGCAGTACTTC. Translating gives CAISGREVYEQYF.

V and J are TRBV4-3 and TRBJ2-1; the D gene is possibly TRBD2 (6 bases). Trimming removed 6 bases at V and 4 bases at J, with 19 bases between. Germline assignment: CDR1 LGHNA and CDR2 YSLEER. CDR3 length equals 16 residues. The CDR3 nucleotides read TGCGCCAGCAGTCAAAACGTAGCGGCGGGGTACAATGAGCAGTTCTTC. Encoded protein: CASSQNVAAGYNEQFF.

V usage is TRBV4-1 and J usage is TRBJ1-1; no clear D gene. Trimming shortened V by 0 bases and J by 0 bases, and 8 bases separated the two germline ends. Germline loops: CDR1 MGHRA, CDR2 YSYEKL. The CDR3 runs 15 residues. In DNA form, the CDR3 reads TGCGCCAGCAGCCAAGAAGGCACAATGAACACTGAAGCTTTCTTT. This translates into CASSQEGTMNTEAFF.